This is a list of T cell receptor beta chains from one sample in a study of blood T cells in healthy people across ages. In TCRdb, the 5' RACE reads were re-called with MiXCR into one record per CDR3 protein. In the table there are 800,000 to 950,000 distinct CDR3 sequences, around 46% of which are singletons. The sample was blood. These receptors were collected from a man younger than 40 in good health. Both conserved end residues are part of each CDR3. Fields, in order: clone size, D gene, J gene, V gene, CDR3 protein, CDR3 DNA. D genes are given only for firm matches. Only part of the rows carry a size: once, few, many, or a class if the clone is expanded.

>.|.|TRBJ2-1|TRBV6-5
CASSYFSPGGTRSDNEQFF
TGTGCCAGCAGTTACTTTTCGCCCGGGGGCACAAGATCGGACAATGAGCAGTTCTTC
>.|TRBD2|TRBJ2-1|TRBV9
CASSVWGTSGYNEQFF
TGTGCCAGCAGCGTATGGGGGACTAGCGGCTACAATGAGCAGTTCTTC
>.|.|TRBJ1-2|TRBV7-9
CASSLGQGRNTF
TGTGCCAGCAGCTTAGGACAAGGGAGAAACACCTTC
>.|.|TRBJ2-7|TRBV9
CASSGSKGDSYEQYF
TGTGCCAGCAGCGGTAGTAAGGGTGACTCCTACGAGCAGTACTTC
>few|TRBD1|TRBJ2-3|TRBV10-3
CATGDRSFTDTQYF
TGTGCCACCGGGGACAGGAGCTTCACAGATACGCAGTATTTT
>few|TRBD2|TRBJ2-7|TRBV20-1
CSARDLERGYEQYF
TGCAGTGCTAGAGATCTAGAGCGGGGCTACGAGCAGTACTTC
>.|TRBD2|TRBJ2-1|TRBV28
CASSTAGENNEQFF
TGTGCCAGCAGCACAGCGGGGGAGAACAATGAGCAGTTCTTC
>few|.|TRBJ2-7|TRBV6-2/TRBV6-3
CASSSFSSLPYEQYF
TGTGCCAGCAGTTCGTTCTCCTCACTACCCTACGAGCAGTACTTC
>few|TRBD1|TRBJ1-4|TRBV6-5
CASSYSHRGNEKLFF
TGTGCCAGCAGTTACTCGCACAGGGGGAATGAAAAACTGTTTTTT
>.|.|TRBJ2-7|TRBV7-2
CASSIQGGNEQYF
TGTGCCAGCAGCATCCAGGGGGGCAACGAGCAGTACTTC
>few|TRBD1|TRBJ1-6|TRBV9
CASSARQGADNSPLHF
TGTGCCAGCAGCGCACGACAGGGGGCGGATAATTCACCCCTCCACTTT
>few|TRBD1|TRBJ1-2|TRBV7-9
CASSPDRGSGYTF
TGTGCCAGCAGCCCCGACAGGGGCAGTGGCTACACCTTC
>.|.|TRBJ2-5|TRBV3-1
CASSQRAPIQETQYF
TGTGCCAGCAGCCAGCGTGCCCCTATCCAAGAGACCCAGTACTTC
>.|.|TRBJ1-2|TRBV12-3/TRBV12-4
CASSLMNRGGAGEDGYTF
TGTGCCAGCAGTTTAATGAATCGGGGGGGCGCCGGGGAAGATGGCTACACCTTC
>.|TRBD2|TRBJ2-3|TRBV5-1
CASSLDGRGTPRPDTQYF
TGCGCCAGCAGCTTGGACGGGAGGGGGACTCCAAGACCAGATACGCAGTATTTT
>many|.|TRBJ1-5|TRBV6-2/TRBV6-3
CASSDSTGKQPQHF
TGTGCCAGCAGTGATTCTACAGGGAAACAGCCCCAGCATTTT
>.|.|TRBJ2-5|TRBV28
CASSRPGTPETQYF
TGTGCCAGCAGTCGCCCCGGGACACCAGAGACCCAGTACTTC
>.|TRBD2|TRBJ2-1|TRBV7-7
CASSLGVGLAGNNEQFF
TGTGCCAGCAGCTTAGGAGTTGGGCTAGCGGGGAACAATGAGCAGTTCTTC
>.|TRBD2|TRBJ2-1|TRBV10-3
CAISVRVRGGVNEQFF
TGTGCCATCAGCGTCCGGGTTCGCGGGGGGGTCAATGAGCAGTTCTTC
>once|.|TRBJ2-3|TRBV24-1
CAAGPGLVDTQYF
TGTGCCGCCGGGCCAGGGCTTGTAGATACGCAGTATTTT
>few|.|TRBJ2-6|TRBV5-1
CASSLVWDSGANVLTF
TGCGCCAGCAGCTTGGTTTGGGACTCTGGGGCCAACGTCCTGACTTTC
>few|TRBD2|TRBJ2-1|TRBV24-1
CASSGGALNEQFF
TGTGCCAGTAGCGGGGGGGCCTTAAATGAGCAGTTCTTC
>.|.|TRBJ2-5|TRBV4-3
CASSQESQETQYF
TGCGCCAGCAGCCAAGAGTCTCAAGAGACCCAGTACTTC
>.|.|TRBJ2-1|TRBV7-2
CASSLGALSGQFF
TGTGCCAGCAGCTTAGGGGCCCTCTCGGGGCAGTTCTTC
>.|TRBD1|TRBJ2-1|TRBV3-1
CASSQGRGHNEQFF
TGTGCCAGCAGCCAAGGCAGGGGGCACAATGAGCAGTTCTTC
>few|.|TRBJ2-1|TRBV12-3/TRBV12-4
CASTTEDNEQFF
TGTGCCAGCACCACAGAGGACAATGAGCAGTTCTTC
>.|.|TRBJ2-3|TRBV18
CASSPGTRPSTDTQYF
TGTGCCAGCTCACCGGGGACAAGACCTAGCACAGATACGCAGTATTTT
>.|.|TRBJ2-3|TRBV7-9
CASSFAPPADTQYF
TGTGCCAGCAGCTTTGCACCCCCCGCAGATACGCAGTATTTT
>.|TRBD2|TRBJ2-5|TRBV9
CASSVASGGAGETQYF
TGTGCCAGCAGCGTAGCTAGCGGGGGGGCCGGGGAGACCCAGTACTTC
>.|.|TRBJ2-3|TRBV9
CASSVGFSLSTDTQYF
TGTGCCAGCAGCGTAGGCTTTAGCTTAAGCACAGATACGCAGTATTTT
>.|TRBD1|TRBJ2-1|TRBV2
CASSRGQGNYNEQFF
TGTGCCAGCAGTCGGGGACAGGGTAATTACAATGAGCAGTTCTTC
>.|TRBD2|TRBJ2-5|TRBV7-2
CASSIAGGSETQYF
TGTGCCAGCAGCATAGCGGGGGGCTCGGAGACCCAGTACTTC
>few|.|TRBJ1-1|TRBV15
CATSRVEGQNTEAFF
TGTGCCACCAGCAGAGTTGAGGGACAGAACACTGAAGCTTTCTTT
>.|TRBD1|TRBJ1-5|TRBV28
CASNNNRDRDSNQPQHF
TGTGCCAGCAACAATAATCGGGACAGGGATAGCAATCAGCCCCAGCATTTT
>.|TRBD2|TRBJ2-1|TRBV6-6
CASSYRGVAYNEQFF
TGTGCCAGCAGTTATCGGGGGGTCGCCTACAATGAGCAGTTCTTC
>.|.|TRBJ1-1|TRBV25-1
CASSDPSRGTEAFF
TGTGCCAGCAGTGATCCCTCACGGGGCACTGAAGCTTTCTTT
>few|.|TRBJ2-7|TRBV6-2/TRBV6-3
CASSYGGTRGPPYF
TGTGCCAGCAGTTATGGGGGGACTCGCGGTCCCCCGTACTTC
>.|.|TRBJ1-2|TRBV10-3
CAISGGYYGYTF
TGTGCCATCAGCGGGGGTTACTATGGCTACACCTTC
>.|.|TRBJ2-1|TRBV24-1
CATSDFTVPNEQFF
TGTGCCACCAGTGATTTCACAGTCCCCAATGAGCAGTTCTTC
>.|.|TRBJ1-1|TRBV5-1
CASSSGGKPEAFF
TGCGCCAGCAGCTCGGGCGGGAAGCCTGAAGCTTTCTTT
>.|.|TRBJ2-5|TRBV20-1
CSTPDSPGETQYF
TGCAGTACGCCGGACAGCCCGGGAGAGACCCAGTACTTC
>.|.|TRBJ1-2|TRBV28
CASSLGAPGNYGYTF
TGTGCCAGCAGTTTAGGGGCCCCAGGGAACTATGGCTACACCTTC
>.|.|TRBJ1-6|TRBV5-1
CASSLSGSGNNSPLHF
TGCGCCAGCAGCTTGAGTGGCTCAGGGAATAATTCACCCCTCCACTTT
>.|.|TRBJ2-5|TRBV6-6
CASSDATRYQETQYF
TGTGCCAGCAGTGACGCCACTAGGTACCAAGAGACCCAGTACTTC
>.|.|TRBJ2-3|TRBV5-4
CASSLGPMRTDTQYF
TGTGCCAGCAGCTTGGGTCCGATGCGCACAGATACGCAGTATTTT
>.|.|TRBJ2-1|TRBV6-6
CASSYSTTLENEQFF
TGTGCCAGCAGTTACTCGACTACCCTTGAGAATGAGCAGTTCTTC
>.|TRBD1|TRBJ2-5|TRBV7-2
CASSSTGGYETQYF
TGTGCCAGCAGCTCGACAGGGGGGTACGAGACCCAGTACTTC
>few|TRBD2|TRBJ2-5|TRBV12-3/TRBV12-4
CASTLGGTETQYF
TGTGCCAGCACCCTGGGGGGGACGGAGACCCAGTACTTC
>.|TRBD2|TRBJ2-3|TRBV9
CASSVPVGLGGGPSTDTQYF
TGTGCCAGCAGCGTCCCGGTCGGATTGGGCGGGGGGCCGAGCACAGATACGCAGTATTTT
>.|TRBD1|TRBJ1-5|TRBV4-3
CASSQGTGPNQPQHF
TGCGCCAGCAGCCAAGGGACAGGGCCCAATCAGCCCCAGCATTTT
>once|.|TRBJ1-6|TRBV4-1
CASSQDMRQGASNSPLHF
TGCGCCAGCAGCCAAGATATGAGGCAGGGTGCGTCGAATTCACCCCTCCACTTT
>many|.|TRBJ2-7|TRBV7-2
CASSLGGEKSYEQYF
TGTGCCAGCAGCCTGGGTGGGGAGAAATCCTACGAGCAGTACTTC
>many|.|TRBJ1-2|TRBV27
CASSLTGAGGYTF
TGCGCCAGCAGTTTAACGGGGGCCGGTGGCTACACCTTC
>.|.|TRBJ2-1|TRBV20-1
CSANSVAGTNEQFF
TGCAGTGCGAATAGCGTGGCGGGGACCAATGAGCAGTTCTTC